The 9 T cell receptor beta chains below come from one sample, sequenced in a study of response to subunit inactivated influenza vaccine. TCRdb called the RT-PCR reads again in MiXCR, with one record for every CDR3 protein. The sample carries about 540,000 distinct CDR3 sequences, around 15% recorded once. The specimen comprised PBMCs from blood, sampled 11 to 12 days after vaccination. The origin of the receptors is a middle-aged man who received an inactivated influenza vaccine.

This clonotype has a handful of counts. This chain connects TRBV12-3 or TRBV12-4 to TRBJ1-6; 8 positions agree with TRBD1. The CDR3 contains 15 residues. V gave up 6 bases and J gave up 8 bases; unmatched junction bases: 9. In DNA form, the CDR3 reads TGTGCCAGCAGACAAAAGACAGGGGTCCATTCACCCCTCCACTTT. Translating gives CASRQKTGVHSPLHF.

In this sample, this clonotype turned up a few times. This chain links TRBV6-2 or TRBV6-3 with TRBJ2-1, with 10 bases fitting TRBD2. V was clipped by 4 bases and J by 6 bases; unmatched bases: 9. The CDR3 loop spans 16 amino acids. Per the germline V gene, CDR1 is MNHEY and CDR2 is SVGEGT. The CDR3: CASSSKRGLALNEQFF. CDR3 bases: TGTGCCAGCAGTTCCAAAAGGGGACTAGCGCTCAATGAGCAGTTCTTC.

This clonotype was seen a handful of times. The chain is built from TRBV20-1 and TRBJ2-7; 7 bases are shared with TRBD2. The germline V gene has CDR1 DFQATT and CDR2 SNEGSKA (reference sequence). After removal of 1 base from V and 9 bases from J, the junction contained 6 bases not matched to a gene. The CDR3 is 12 residues long. The CDR3 DNA reads TGCAGTGCTAGAGGGGGGGGGAACCGGCAGTACTTC. Its translation is CSARGGGNRQYF.

The V and J genes are TRBV5-1 and TRBJ2-1, with D perhaps given as TRBD1 or TRBD2 (6 bases each). The V end was cut by 5 bases, the J end by 4 bases, with 10 bases between. Germline V CDR1 and CDR2: SGHRS, YFSETQ. The CDR3 sequence is 13 residues long. The DNA for the CDR3 is TGCGCCAGCAGGGGCGGGACATACAATGAGCAGTTCTTC. This gives the protein CASRGGTYNEQFF.

This clonotype appeared many times. The rearrangement uses TRBV11-2 and TRBJ2-2; D might be TRBD1 or TRBD2, each matching 5 bases. CDR1 and CDR2 (germline): SGHAT, FQNNGV. Trimming left V 1 base short and J 9 bases short, with 6 bases between. The CDR3 contains 12 residues. The chain's CDR3 is CASSLGGRELFF. In DNA, the CDR3 is TGTGCCAGCAGCTTAGGGGGACGGGAGCTGTTTTTT.

The table lists this clonotype with a few counts. This rearrangement joins TRBV7-2 to TRBJ1-5, with D maybe TRBD1 (6 bases). CDR3 length: 15 amino acids. Germline CDR1 reads SGHTA; CDR2 reads FQGNSA. Trimming cost V 2 bases and J 6 bases, with 14 bases left between them. CDR3 sequence reads: CASSLQTGLGQPQHF. For the CDR3, the DNA is TGTGCCAGCAGCTTACAAACAGGGCTGGGTCAGCCCCAGCATTTT. The full variable domain, in which reference TRBV7-2 and TRBJ1-5 provide the parts outside the CDR3, is GAGVSQSPSNKVTEKGKDVELRCDPISGHTALYWYRQSLGQGLEFLIYFQGNSAPDKSGLPSDRFSAERTGGSVSTLTIQRTQQEDSAVYLCASSLQTGLGQPQHFGDGTRLSIL.

This clonotype was seen many times. A junction end diverges from the germline sequence, so it may reflect a read error. The V and J genes are TRBV5-1 and TRBJ2-5; D may be TRBD2 (5 bases). CDR1 and CDR2 from the germline V gene are SGHRS and YFSETQ. This CDR3 spans 13 amino acids. DNA of the CDR3: TGTGCCAGCAGCCCCGGGGTCCAAGAGACCCAGTACTTC. Amino acid sequence: CASSPGVQETQYF. Full variable domain (remainder filled in from reference TRBV5-1 and TRBJ2-5): KAGVTQTPRYLIKTRGQQVTLSCSPISGHRSVSWYQQTPGQGLQFLFEYFSETQRNKGNFPGRFSGRQFSNSRSEMNVSTLELGDSALYLCASSPGVQETQYFGPGTRLLVL.

This clonotype has more than one count but fewer than ten. The J gene is TRBJ2-7, the V gene TRBV5-1, with a tentative D call TRBD1 (5 bases). Germline lookup yields CDR1 SGHRS and CDR2 YFSETQ. The CDR3 length is 13 residues. The V gene lost 6 bases and the J gene lost 3 bases, with 13 bases spanning the gap. CDR3 DNA: TGCGCCAGCATAGTCCAGGGTCTCTACGAGCAGTACTTC. Translation gives CASIVQGLYEQYF.

The chain recombines TRBV14 with TRBJ2-2, with D unresolved. CDR1 and CDR2 (germline): SGHDN, FVKESK. The CDR3 sequence is 15 residues long. Deletions cut 1 base from V and 4 bases from J, with 10 bases between. Written as DNA, the CDR3 is TGTGCCAGCAGCCAAGGATTTGCTCTCACCGGGGAGCTGTTTTTT. As protein: CASSQGFALTGELFF.